The rows below give T cell receptor beta chains drawn from one sample of a study of shared clonotypes between healthy human individuals. Repertoires were generated with immunoSEQ multiplex PCR, while TCRdb's copy carries only in-frame clones and drops some. The table includes about 330,000 clones, 74% detected once. The specimen sequenced was memory CD4+ T cells sorted from blood. The receptor source for this set is a man aged 25-45 years in good health. Each CDR3 is given with its conserved first and last residue. Fields, in order: D gene, clone size, J gene, V gene, CDR3 protein, CDR3 DNA. The D gene is left open where the match is weak. Expanded clones get a size class; other rows say once, few or many, or leave the size out.

.,.,TRBJ2-1,TRBV6-4,CASRSGGHYNEQFF,TGTGCCAGCAGAAGCGGAGGGCACTACAATGAGCAGTTCTTC
TRBD2,.,TRBJ2-7,TRBV19,CASSIPGASGSEQYF,TGTGCCAGTAGTATCCCCGGGGCTAGCGGGAGCGAGCAGTACTTC
TRBD2,.,TRBJ2-3,TRBV5-1,CASSVAGSTDTQYF,TGCGCCAGCAGCGTAGCGGGTAGCACAGATACGCAGTATTTT
.,.,TRBJ1-1,TRBV28,CASTTRARTEAFF,TGTGCCAGCACCACCCGGGCTAGGACTGAAGCTTTCTTT
.,few,TRBJ1-5,TRBV19,CASNAGYSNQPQHF,TGTGCCAGTAATGCAGGGTATAGCAATCAGCCCCAGCATTTT
.,.,TRBJ2-5,TRBV29-1,CSVVVGETQYF,TGCAGCGTTGTCGTCGGAGAGACCCAGTACTTC
.,.,TRBJ2-5,TRBV11-2,CASSQLEETQYF,TGTGCCAGCAGCCAACTGGAGGAGACCCAGTACTTC
TRBD1,once,TRBJ1-2,TRBV6-5,CASSYQGGNGYTF,TGTGCCAGCAGTTACCAGGGGGGTAATGGCTACACCTTC
TRBD1,.,TRBJ1-5,TRBV25-1,CASKAQGPGGTQHF,TGTGCCAGCAAGGCACAGGGGCCCGGAGGGACCCAGCATTTT
.,.,TRBJ1-3,TRBV15,CATSPDANSGNTIYF,TGTGCCACCAGCCCAGACGCCAACTCTGGAAACACCATATATTTT
.,many,TRBJ2-3,TRBV30,CAWSSGGTDTQYF,TGTGCCTGGAGTAGCGGAGGCACAGATACGCAGTATTTT
.,.,TRBJ1-4,TRBV4-3,CASSQVGSGGEKLFF,TGCGCCAGCAGCCAAGTAGGTAGTGGCGGAGAAAAACTGTTTTTT
.,.,TRBJ1-2,TRBV2,CATRATGNYGYTF,TGTGCCACCAGAGCTACGGGTAACTATGGCTACACCTTC
.,.,TRBJ2-7,TRBV5-1,CASRGLFSSYEQYF,TGCGCCAGCAGAGGTCTATTCTCGAGCTACGAGCAGTACTTC
.,.,TRBJ2-7,TRBV27,CASSPARLVAEQYF,TGTGCCAGCAGTCCCGCCCGACTAGTAGCCGAGCAGTACTTC
.,.,TRBJ1-2,TRBV7-3,CASSLTGLGGYTF,TGTGCCAGCAGCTTAACTGGTCTAGGTGGCTACACCTTC
.,.,TRBJ1-1,TRBV11-2,CASSPLGTEAFF,TGTGCCAGCAGCCCCCTTGGGACTGAAGCTTTCTTT
.,few,TRBJ1-2,TRBV5-1,CASSLRTDDYGYTF,TGCGCCAGCAGCTTACGGACAGACGACTATGGCTACACCTTC
.,.,TRBJ1-2,TRBV19,CASSIVGAGYGYTF,TGTGCCAGTAGTATAGTGGGGGCTGGCTATGGCTACACCTTC
.,.,TRBJ1-1,TRBV10-2,CASNTRGRSQGPEAFF,TGCGCCAGCAACACTCGGGGACGCTCTCAAGGCCCTGAAGCTTTCTTT
.,once,TRBJ1-2,TRBV28,CASRTDLGPHGYGYTF,TGTGCCAGCAGGACCGACTTGGGACCCCACGGCTATGGCTACACCTTC
.,.,TRBJ2-6,TRBV4-1,CASSHAPGARSGANVLTF,TGCGCCAGCAGCCATGCACCCGGGGCCCGCTCTGGGGCCAACGTCCTGACTTTC
.,once,TRBJ1-5,TRBV15,CAISQGRGRPQHF,TGTGCCATTTCCCAGGGGCGGGGACGGCCCCAGCATTTT
TRBD1,.,TRBJ2-1,TRBV28,CASSSGRQGSYNEQFF,TGTGCCAGCAGTTCGGGCAGACAGGGCTCGTACAATGAGCAGTTCTTC
TRBD2,.,TRBJ2-7,TRBV5-1,CASSLKREGSGGIPYEQYF,TGCGCCAGCAGCCTGAAGCGGGAGGGATCCGGAGGGATTCCCTACGAGCAGTACTTC
TRBD2,.,TRBJ2-2,TRBV2,CASTGSGRGTGELFF,TGTGCCAGCACCGGTAGCGGGAGAGGCACCGGGGAGCTGTTTTTT
.,.,TRBJ2-5,TRBV27,CASSLQGRETQYF,TGTGCCAGCAGTTTACAGGGTCGAGAGACCCAGTACTTC
.,.,TRBJ2-5,TRBV19,CASRVRAGQETQYF,TGTGCCAGTAGGGTTAGGGCGGGTCAAGAGACCCAGTACTTC
.,.,TRBJ2-7,TRBV19,CASSIPQMGGQYF,TGTGCCAGTAGTATACCACAGATGGGCGGGCAGTACTTC
.,.,TRBJ1-2,TRBV14,CASSPPGTEYGYTF,TGTGCCAGCAGCCCACCCGGGACGGAGTATGGCTACACCTTC
.,.,TRBJ2-7,TRBV5-4,CASSLDFQYEQYF,TGTGCCAGCAGCTTAGACTTCCAATACGAGCAGTACTTC
.,few,TRBJ1-1,TRBV7-9,CASSSTEWNTEAFF,TGTGCCAGCAGCTCCACCGAATGGAACACTGAAGCTTTCTTT
.,.,TRBJ2-7,TRBV2,CASSEGPSGQYYEQYF,TGTGCCAGCAGTGAGGGGCCTAGCGGACAGTATTACGAGCAGTACTTC
.,.,TRBJ2-3,TRBV29-1,CSVEILVQDTQYF,TGCAGCGTTGAAATCCTAGTTCAAGATACGCAGTATTTT
.,few,TRBJ1-1,TRBV6-6,CASSYYGDTEAFF,TGTGCCAGCAGTTACTACGGAGACACTGAAGCTTTCTTT
.,.,TRBJ1-2,TRBV28,CASSFRNDYGYTF,TGTGCCAGCAGTTTTAGGAACGACTATGGCTACACCTTC
.,few,TRBJ2-3,TRBV10-1,CASSRQLADTQYF,TGCGCCAGCAGTCGTCAGCTCGCAGATACGCAGTATTTT
TRBD2,.,TRBJ2-4,TRBV19,CASSLDGLAGFAKNIQYF,TGTGCCAGTAGTCTCGATGGACTAGCGGGATTCGCCAAAAACATTCAGTACTTC
.,.,TRBJ2-3,TRBV27,CASSITGFRADTQYF,TGTGCCAGCAGTATCACAGGGTTTAGGGCAGATACGCAGTATTTT
.,.,TRBJ1-5,TRBV19,CASSTSRVQPQHF,TGTGCCAGTAGTACGTCCAGGGTCCAGCCCCAGCATTTT
TRBD2,.,TRBJ2-1,TRBV7-3,CASSSRLAGHNEQFF,TGTGCCAGCAGCTCAAGACTAGCGGGGCACAATGAGCAGTTCTTC
.,.,TRBJ2-7,TRBV5-4,CASSPSTGIIDYEQYF,TGTGCCAGCAGCCCCAGTACCGGGATTATAGACTACGAGCAGTACTTC
TRBD2,.,TRBJ2-7,TRBV25-1,CASSTGTSESYEQYF,TGTGCCAGCAGTACCGGGACTAGCGAATCCTACGAGCAGTACTTC
TRBD2,.,TRBJ2-7,TRBV5-6,CASSRPLREEAEQYF,TGTGCCAGCAGCAGACCTCTGCGGGAGGAAGCCGAGCAGTACTTC
.,.,TRBJ2-6,TRBV19,CASSIVPGAGANVLTF,TGTGCCAGTAGTATAGTTCCAGGGGCTGGGGCCAACGTCCTGACTTTC
TRBD2,.,TRBJ2-3,TRBV9,CASSPTLAGVGDTQYF,TGTGCCAGCAGCCCCACGCTAGCGGGAGTAGGAGATACGCAGTATTTT
.,few,TRBJ2-7,TRBV19,CASRLGSWAYEQYF,TGTGCCAGTAGGCTCGGCTCGTGGGCCTACGAGCAGTACTTC
.,once,TRBJ2-5,TRBV14,CASSQGSGVETQYF,TGTGCCAGCAGCCAAGGGAGCGGAGTGGAGACCCAGTACTTC
TRBD1,.,TRBJ2-7,TRBV15,CATSREGTGQYEQYF,TGTGCCACCAGCAGAGAAGGGACAGGGCAGTACGAGCAGTACTTC
.,.,TRBJ2-1,TRBV7-3,CASSLTAVAEQFF,TGTGCCAGCAGCTTAACGGCCGTGGCTGAGCAGTTCTTC
TRBD2,.,TRBJ2-1,TRBV7-8,CASSSGLAGPYNEQFF,TGTGCCAGCAGCTCGGGACTAGCGGGACCCTACAATGAGCAGTTCTTC
TRBD2,.,TRBJ2-5,TRBV5-1,CASSSGTSGARGQETQYF,TGCGCCAGCAGCTCCGGGACTAGCGGGGCCAGGGGGCAAGAGACCCAGTACTTC
.,.,TRBJ1-1,TRBV7-9,CASSPMTLTEAFF,TGTGCCAGCAGCCCAATGACCCTGACTGAAGCTTTCTTT
.,few,TRBJ2-5,TRBV2,CASSVFRQQETQYF,TGTGCCAGCAGTGTGTTTCGGCAGCAAGAGACCCAGTACTTC
.,.,TRBJ1-5,TRBV15,CATSRDYGRGPVYSNQPQHF,TGTGCCACCAGCAGAGATTACGGCAGGGGCCCGGTTTATAGCAATCAGCCCCAGCATTTT
.,.,TRBJ1-2,TRBV5-1,CASSLSPGYGYTF,TGCGCCAGCAGCTTGAGCCCGGGGTACGGCTACACCTTC
TRBD2,.,TRBJ2-1,TRBV19,CASSIAVRGQVAGGQNEQFF,TGTGCCAGTAGTATTGCAGTCCGGGGGCAGGTAGCGGGAGGGCAGAATGAGCAGTTCTTC
.,few,TRBJ2-7,TRBV28,CASSFGGVAVSVQYF,TGTGCCAGCAGTTTCGGCGGAGTGGCGGTTTCCGTGCAGTACTTC
TRBD1,.,TRBJ2-1,TRBV5-1,CASSLTRQGPSSYNEQFF,TGCGCCAGCAGCTTGACCCGACAGGGGCCGAGCTCCTACAATGAGCAGTTCTTC
.,.,TRBJ2-2,TRBV27,CASSFWGKGTSGELFF,TGTGCCAGCAGTTTTTGGGGGAAGGGCACGTCCGGGGAGCTGTTTTTT